The 6 T cell receptor beta chains reported below all come from one sample, sequenced in a study of somatic mutations in cytotoxic T cells in rheumatoid arthritis (dated by TCRdb to 2016 to 2017). To prepare the library, the immunoSEQ multiplex PCR assay was applied. TCRdb mirrors the immuneACCESS table, restricted to in-frame sequences. Some clones are absent from its copies; in checked studies, under half trace to an unresolved V gene, and the reason for the others is unknown. The sample table records some 9,900 clones; 70% to 90% of these occur just once. The ten biggest clones cover approximately 7.3% of the sample. The sample comprised CD8+ T cells sorted from blood. The receptors were gathered from an adult with rheumatoid arthritis.

This chain links TRBV7-3 with TRBJ2-1, with 8 nucleotides matching TRBD2. CDR1 is SGHTA, CDR2 FQGTGA, per germline. There are 13 residues in the CDR3. V lost 5 bases and J lost 8; bases outside the gene matches: 5. CDR3 amino acids: CASSPGTRDEQFF. The CDR3 nucleotides read TGTGCCAGCAGCCCAGGGACTAGAGATGAGCAGTTCTTC.

This clone occurred a few times. The DNA for the CDR3 is TGTGCCAGCAGCGTATCGGGTGGCTACACCTTC. Encoded protein: CASSVSGGYTF. The chain joins TRBV9 to TRBJ1-2, with D unresolved. Germline values: CDR1 SGDLS, CDR2 YYNGEE. CDR3 length equals 11 residues. V was shortened by 1 base and J by 7 bases, with 5 bases between the two germline ends. The full variable domain, completed using reference TRBV9 and TRBJ1-2, is DSGVTQTPKHLITATGQRVTLRCSPRSGDLSVYWYQQSLDQGLQFLIQYYNGEERAKGNILERFSAQQFPDLHSELNLSSLELGDSALYFCASSVSGGYTFGSGTRLTVV.

The chain uses TRBV7-6 and TRBJ1-4; D remains ambiguous. The CDR3 runs to 16 residues. Trimming took 0 bases from V and 0 from J, leaving 8 bases between them. Germline lookup yields CDR1 SGHVS and CDR2 FNYEAQ. Written as DNA, the CDR3 is TGTGCCAGCAGCTTAGCGGCGGCGGCAACTAATGAAAAACTGTTTTTT. Protein product: CASSLAAAATNEKLFF.

The chain combines TRBV9 with TRBJ2-3; D not certain. The germline V gene has CDR1 SGDLS and CDR2 YYNGEE. V lost 4 bases, J lost 4 bases, and 13 bases lay in between. This CDR3 comprises 14 residues. The CDR3 reads CASSTHPGSDTQYF. Written as DNA, the CDR3 is TGTGCCAGCAGCACACACCCCGGGTCAGATACGCAGTATTTT.

This clone was counted only a few times. The chain carries TRBV4-2 and TRBJ2-7; weak D call: TRBD2 (7 bases). The V end was cut by 0 bases, the J end by 3 bases, with 12 bases between. Per the germline V gene, CDR1 is LGHNA and CDR2 is YNFKEQ. The CDR3 has 15 residues. The CDR3 DNA reads TGTGCCAGCAGCCAAGATCAGGGAGGGGGCTACGAGCAGTACTTC. Protein: CASSQDQGGGYEQYF.

Judged by abundance, this clone is large. This chain connects TRBV19 to TRBJ2-7; D gene unclear. This CDR3 has 13 amino acids. V was cut by 4 bases and J by 3 bases, with 10 bases left in between. Germline V gene lookup returns CDR1 LNHDA and CDR2 SQIVND (reference sequence). CDR3 sequence (DNA): TGTGCCAGTAGTACCTACAGATTCTACGAGCAGTACTTC. Encoded protein: CASSTYRFYEQYF.